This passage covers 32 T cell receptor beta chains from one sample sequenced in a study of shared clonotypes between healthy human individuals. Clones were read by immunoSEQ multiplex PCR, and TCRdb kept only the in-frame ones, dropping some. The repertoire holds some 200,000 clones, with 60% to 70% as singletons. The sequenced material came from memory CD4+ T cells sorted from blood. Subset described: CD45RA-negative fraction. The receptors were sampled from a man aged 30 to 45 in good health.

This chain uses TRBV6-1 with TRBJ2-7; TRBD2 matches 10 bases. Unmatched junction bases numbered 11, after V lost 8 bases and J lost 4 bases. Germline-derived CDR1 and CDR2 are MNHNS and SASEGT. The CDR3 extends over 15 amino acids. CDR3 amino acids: CASLQASSGRYEQYF. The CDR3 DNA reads TGTGCCAGCCTCCAAGCCTCTAGCGGGAGATACGAGCAGTACTTC.

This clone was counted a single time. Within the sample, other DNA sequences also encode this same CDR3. Here the CDR3 reads CASSLAREDTEAFF. The CDR3, as DNA: TGTGCCAGCAGCTTAGCCAGGGAGGACACTGAAGCTTTCTTT. The chain couples TRBV7-9 to TRBJ1-1; weak D call: TRBD1 (5 bases). The ends were cut back, 0 bases at V and 3 bases at J, with 8 bases in the middle. Germline V CDR1 and CDR2: SEHNR, FQNEAQ (reference sequence). CDR3 length: 14 amino acids. Full variable domain (rest looked up from reference TRBV7-9 and TRBJ1-1): DTGVSQNPRHKITKRGQNVTFRCDPISEHNRLYWYRQTLGQGPEFLTYFQNEAQLEKSRLLSDRFSAERPKGSFSTLEIQRTEQGDSAMYLCASSLAREDTEAFFGQGTRLTVV.

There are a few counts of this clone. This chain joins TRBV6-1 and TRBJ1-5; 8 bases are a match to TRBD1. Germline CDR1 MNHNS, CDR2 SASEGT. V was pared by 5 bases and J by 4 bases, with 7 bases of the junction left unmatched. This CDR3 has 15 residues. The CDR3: CASSLGTGVNQPQHF. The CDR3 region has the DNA TGTGCCAGCAGTCTCGGGACAGGTGTAAATCAGCCCCAGCATTTT.

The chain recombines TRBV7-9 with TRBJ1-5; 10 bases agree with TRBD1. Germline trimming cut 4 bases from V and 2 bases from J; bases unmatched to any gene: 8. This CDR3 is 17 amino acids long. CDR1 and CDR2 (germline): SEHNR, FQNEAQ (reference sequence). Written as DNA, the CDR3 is TGTGCCAGCAGCTCGGGACAGGGGATTAGAGGCAATCAGCCCCAGCATTTT. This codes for CASSSGQGIRGNQPQHF.

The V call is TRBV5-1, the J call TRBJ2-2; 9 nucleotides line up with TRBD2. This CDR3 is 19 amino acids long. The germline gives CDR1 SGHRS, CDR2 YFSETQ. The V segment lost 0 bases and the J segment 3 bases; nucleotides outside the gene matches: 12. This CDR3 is CASSLGLLREGYHTGELFF. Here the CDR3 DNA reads TGCGCCAGCAGCTTGGGGCTTTTGCGGGAGGGCTACCACACCGGGGAGCTGTTTTTT.

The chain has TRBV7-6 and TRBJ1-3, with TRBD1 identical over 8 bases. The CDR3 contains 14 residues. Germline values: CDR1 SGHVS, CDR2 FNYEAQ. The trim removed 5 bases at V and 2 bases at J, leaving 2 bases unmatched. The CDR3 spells CASSPDRAGNTIYF. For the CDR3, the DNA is TGTGCCAGCAGCCCGGACAGGGCTGGAAACACCATATATTTT.

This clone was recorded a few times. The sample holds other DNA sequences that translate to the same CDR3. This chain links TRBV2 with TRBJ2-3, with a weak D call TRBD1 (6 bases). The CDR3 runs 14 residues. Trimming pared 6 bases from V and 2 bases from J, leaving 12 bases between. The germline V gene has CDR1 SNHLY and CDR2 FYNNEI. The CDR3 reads CASREQGPTDTQYF. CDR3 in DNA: TGTGCCAGCAGAGAACAGGGTCCCACAGATACGCAGTATTTT.

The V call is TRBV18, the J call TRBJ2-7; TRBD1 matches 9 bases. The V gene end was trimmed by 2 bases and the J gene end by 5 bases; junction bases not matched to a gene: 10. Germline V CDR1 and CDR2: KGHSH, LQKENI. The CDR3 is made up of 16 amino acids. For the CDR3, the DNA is TGTGCCAGCTCACCAGTGGCAGTGGACAGGGGCGACGAGCAGTACTTC. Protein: CASSPVAVDRGDEQYF.

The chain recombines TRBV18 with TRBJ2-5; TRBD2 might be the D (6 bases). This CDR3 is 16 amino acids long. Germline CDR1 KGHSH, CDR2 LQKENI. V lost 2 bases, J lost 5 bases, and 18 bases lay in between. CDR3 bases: TGTGCCAGCTCACCAGTCGGTCCTATTGGAGGGGAGACCCAGTACTTC. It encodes CASSPVGPIGGETQYF.

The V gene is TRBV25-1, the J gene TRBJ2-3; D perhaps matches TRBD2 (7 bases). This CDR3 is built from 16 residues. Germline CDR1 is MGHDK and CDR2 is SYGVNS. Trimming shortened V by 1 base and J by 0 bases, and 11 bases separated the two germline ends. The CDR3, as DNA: TGTGCCAGCAGTGAATGGGGAGGGACAAGCACAGATACGCAGTATTTT. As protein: CASSEWGGTSTDTQYF.

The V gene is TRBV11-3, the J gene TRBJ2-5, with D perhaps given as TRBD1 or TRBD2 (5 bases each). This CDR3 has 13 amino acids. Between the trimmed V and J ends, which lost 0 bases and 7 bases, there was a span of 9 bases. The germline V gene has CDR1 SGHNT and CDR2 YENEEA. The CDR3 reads CASSLEVGTTQYF. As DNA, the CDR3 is TGTGCCAGCAGCTTAGAAGTCGGGACGACCCAGTACTTC.

CDR3: CSVEDRGPGANVLTF. For the CDR3, the DNA is TGCAGCGTTGAAGACAGGGGGCCTGGGGCCAACGTCCTGACTTTC. The chain has TRBV29-1 and TRBJ2-6, with 8 bases identical to TRBD1. The ends lost 0 bases at V and 2 bases at J; junction bases unmatched: 0. Per the germline V gene, CDR1 is SQVTM and CDR2 is ANQGSEA. CDR3 length: 15 residues. Full variable domain (rest looked up from reference TRBV29-1 and TRBJ2-6): SAVISQKPSRDICQRGTSLTIQCQVDSQVTMMFWYRQQPGQSLTLIATANQGSEATYESGFVIDKFPISRPNLTFSTLTVSNMSPEDSSIYLCSVEDRGPGANVLTFGAGSRLTVL.

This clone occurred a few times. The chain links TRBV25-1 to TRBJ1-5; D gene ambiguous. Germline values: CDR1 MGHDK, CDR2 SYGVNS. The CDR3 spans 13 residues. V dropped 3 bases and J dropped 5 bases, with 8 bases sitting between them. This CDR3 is CASSDDGHQPQHF. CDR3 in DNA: TGTGCCAGCAGTGATGACGGGCATCAGCCCCAGCATTTT.

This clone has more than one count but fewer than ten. CDR3: CASSFSLGEQFF. In nucleotides, the CDR3 is TGTGCCAGCAGCTTTTCCCTCGGGGAGCAGTTCTTC. This chain links TRBV5-6 with TRBJ2-1; D remains ambiguous. Per germline, CDR1 SGHDT and CDR2 YYEEEE. Trimming cost V 2 bases and J 10 bases, with 10 bases left between them. This CDR3 comprises 12 residues. The full variable domain, its missing parts supplied by reference TRBV5-6 and TRBJ2-1, is DAGVTQSPTHLIKTRGQQVTLRCSPKSGHDTVSWYQQALGQGPQFIFQYYEEEERQRGNFPDRFSGHQFPNYSSELNVNALLLGDSALYLCASSFSLGEQFFGPGTRLTVL.

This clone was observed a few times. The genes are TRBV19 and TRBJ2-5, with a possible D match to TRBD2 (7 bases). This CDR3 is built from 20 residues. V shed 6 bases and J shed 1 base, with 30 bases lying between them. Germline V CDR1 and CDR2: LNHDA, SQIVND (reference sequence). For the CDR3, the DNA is TGTGCCAGTAGCGCGTCGGGGGGCGATGGCACCAGTGGAACCCAAGAGACCCAGTACTTC. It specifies CASSASGGDGTSGTQETQYF.

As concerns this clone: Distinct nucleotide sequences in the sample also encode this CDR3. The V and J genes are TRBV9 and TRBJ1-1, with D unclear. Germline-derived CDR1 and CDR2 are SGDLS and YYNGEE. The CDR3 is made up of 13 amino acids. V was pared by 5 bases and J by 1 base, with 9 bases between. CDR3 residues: CASSSGWNTEAFF. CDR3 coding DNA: TGTGCCAGCAGTAGTGGGTGGAACACTGAAGCTTTCTTT.

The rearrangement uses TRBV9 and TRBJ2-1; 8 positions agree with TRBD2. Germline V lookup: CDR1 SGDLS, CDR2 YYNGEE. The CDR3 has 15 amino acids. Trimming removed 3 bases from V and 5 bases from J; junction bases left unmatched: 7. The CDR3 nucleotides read TGTGCCAGCAGCGCCCTTGTAGCGGGACACAATGAGCAGTTCTTC. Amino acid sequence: CASSALVAGHNEQFF.

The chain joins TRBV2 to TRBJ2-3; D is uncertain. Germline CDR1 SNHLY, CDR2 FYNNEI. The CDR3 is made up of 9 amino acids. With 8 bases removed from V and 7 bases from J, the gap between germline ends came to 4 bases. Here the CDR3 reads CASENTQYF. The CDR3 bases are TGTGCCAGCGAAAATACGCAGTATTTT.

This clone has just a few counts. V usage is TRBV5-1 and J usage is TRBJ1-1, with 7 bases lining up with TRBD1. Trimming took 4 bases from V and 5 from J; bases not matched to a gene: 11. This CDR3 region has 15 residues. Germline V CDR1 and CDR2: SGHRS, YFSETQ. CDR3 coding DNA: TGCGCCAGCAGCCTGATAGGGGGCGCCGGGACTGAAGCTTTCTTT. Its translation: CASSLIGGAGTEAFF.

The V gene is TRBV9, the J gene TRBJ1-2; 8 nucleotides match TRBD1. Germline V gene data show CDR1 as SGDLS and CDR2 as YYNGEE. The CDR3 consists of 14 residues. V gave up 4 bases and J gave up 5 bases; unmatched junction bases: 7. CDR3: CASSPTDRDYGYTF. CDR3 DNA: TGTGCCAGCAGCCCCACGGACAGGGATTATGGCTACACCTTC.

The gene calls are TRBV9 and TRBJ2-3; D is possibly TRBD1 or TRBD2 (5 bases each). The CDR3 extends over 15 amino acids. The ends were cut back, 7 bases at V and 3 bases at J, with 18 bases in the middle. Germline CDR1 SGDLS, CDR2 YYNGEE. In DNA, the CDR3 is TGTGCCAGCGGAGCCCCTGGGACGCTTACAGATACGCAGTATTTT. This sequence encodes CASGAPGTLTDTQYF.

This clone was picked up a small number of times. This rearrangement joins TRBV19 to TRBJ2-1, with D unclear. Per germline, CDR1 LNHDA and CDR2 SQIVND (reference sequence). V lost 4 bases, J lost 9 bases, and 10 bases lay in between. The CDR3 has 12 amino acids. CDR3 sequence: CASSRQVGEQFF. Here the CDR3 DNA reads TGTGCCAGTAGTAGGCAGGTCGGTGAGCAGTTCTTC.

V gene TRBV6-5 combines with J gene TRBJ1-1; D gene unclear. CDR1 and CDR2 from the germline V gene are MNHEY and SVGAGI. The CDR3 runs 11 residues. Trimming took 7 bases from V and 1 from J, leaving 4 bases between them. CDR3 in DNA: TGTGCCAGCACGCCGAACACTGAAGCTTTCTTT. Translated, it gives CASTPNTEAFF.

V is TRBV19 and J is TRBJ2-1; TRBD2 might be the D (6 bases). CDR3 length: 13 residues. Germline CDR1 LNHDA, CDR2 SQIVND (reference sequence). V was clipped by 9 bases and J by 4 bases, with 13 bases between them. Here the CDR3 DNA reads TGTGCCAGCGCCTTCGGGGGATACAATGAGCAGTTCTTC. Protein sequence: CASAFGGYNEQFF.

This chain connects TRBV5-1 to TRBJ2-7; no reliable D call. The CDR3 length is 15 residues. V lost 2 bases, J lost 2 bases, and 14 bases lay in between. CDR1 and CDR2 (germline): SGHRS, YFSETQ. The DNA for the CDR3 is TGCGCCAGCAGCTTCGGCCTTGCTCAGACCTACGAGCAGTACTTC. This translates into CASSFGLAQTYEQYF.

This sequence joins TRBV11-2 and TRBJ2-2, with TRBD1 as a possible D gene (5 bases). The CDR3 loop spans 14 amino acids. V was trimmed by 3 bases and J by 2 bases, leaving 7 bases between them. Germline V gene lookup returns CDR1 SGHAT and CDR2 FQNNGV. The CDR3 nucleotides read TGTGCCAGCAGCTTCGACAGAAACACCGGGGAGCTGTTTTTT. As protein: CASSFDRNTGELFF. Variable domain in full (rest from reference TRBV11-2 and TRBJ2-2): EAGVAQSPRYKIIEKRQSVAFWCNPISGHATLYWYQQILGQGPKLLIQFQNNGVVDDSQLPKDRFSAERLKGVDSTLKIQPAKLEDSAVYLCASSFDRNTGELFFGEGSRLTVL.

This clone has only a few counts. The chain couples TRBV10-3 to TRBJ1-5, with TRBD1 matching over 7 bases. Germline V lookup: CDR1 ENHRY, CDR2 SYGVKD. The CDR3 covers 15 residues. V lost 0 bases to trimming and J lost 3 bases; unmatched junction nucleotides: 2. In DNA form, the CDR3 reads TGTGCCATCAGTGAGTCTGGGACAGACAATCAGCCCCAGCATTTT. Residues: CAISESGTDNQPQHF.

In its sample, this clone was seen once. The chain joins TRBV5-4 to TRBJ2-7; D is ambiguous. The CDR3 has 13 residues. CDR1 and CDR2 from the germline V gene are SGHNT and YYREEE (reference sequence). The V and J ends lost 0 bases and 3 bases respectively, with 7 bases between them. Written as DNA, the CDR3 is TGTGCCAGCAGCTTGGCCTCCGACTACGAGCAGTACTTC. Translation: CASSLASDYEQYF.

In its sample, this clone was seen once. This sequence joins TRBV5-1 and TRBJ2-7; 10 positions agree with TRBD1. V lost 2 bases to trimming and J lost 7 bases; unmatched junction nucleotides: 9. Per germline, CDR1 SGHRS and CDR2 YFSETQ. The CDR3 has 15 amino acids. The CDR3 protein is CASSFSRTGGEEQYF. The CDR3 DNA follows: TGCGCCAGCAGCTTTAGTCGGACAGGGGGTGAAGAGCAGTACTTC.

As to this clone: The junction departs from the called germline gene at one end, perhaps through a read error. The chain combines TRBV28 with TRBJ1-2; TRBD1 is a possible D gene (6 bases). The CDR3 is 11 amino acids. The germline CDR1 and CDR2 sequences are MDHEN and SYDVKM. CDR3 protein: CATSTGIGYTF. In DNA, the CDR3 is TGTGCCACCAGTACAGGGATCGGCTACACCTTC.

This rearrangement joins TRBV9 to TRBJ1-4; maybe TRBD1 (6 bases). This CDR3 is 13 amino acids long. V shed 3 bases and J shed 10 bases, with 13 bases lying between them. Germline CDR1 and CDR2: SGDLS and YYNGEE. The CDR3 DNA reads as TGTGCCAGCAGCGCCTTTGGGGGGGCAAAACTGTTTTTT. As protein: CASSAFGGAKLFF.

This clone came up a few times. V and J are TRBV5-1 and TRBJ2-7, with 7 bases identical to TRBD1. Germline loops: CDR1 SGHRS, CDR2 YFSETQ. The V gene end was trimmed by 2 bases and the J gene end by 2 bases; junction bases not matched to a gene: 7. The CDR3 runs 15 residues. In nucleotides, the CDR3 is TGCGCCAGCAGCTTCGGACGACAGGGCACCTACGAGCAGTACTTC. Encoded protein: CASSFGRQGTYEQYF.